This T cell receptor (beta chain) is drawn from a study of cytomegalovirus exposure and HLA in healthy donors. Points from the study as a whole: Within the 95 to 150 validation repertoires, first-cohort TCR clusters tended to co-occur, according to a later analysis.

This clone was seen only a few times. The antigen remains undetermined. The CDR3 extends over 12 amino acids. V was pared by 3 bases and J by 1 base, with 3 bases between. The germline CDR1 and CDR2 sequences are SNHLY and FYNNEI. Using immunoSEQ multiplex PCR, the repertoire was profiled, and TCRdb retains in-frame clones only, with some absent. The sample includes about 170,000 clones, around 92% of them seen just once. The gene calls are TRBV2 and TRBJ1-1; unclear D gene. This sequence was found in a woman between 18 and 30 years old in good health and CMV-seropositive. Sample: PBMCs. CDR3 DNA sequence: TGTGCCAGCAGTGACAGGAACACTGAAGCTTTCTTT. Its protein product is CASSDRNTEAFF.